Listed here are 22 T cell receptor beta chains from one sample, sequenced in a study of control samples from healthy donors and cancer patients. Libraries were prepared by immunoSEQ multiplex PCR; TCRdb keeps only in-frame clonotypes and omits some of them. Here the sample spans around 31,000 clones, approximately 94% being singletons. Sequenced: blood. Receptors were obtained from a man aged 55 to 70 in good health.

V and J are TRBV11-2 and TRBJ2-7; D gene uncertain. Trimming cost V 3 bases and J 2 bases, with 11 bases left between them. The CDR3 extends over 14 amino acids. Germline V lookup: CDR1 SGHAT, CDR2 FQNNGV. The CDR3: CASSFLRNPYEQYF. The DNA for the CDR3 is TGTGCCAGCAGCTTTCTCAGGAATCCCTACGAGCAGTACTTC.

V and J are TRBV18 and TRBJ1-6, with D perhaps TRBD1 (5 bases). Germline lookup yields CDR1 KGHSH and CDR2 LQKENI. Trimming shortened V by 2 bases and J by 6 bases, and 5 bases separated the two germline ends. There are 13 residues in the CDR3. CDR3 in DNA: TGTGCCAGCTCACCAGGGGGTAATTCACCCCTCCACTTT. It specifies CASSPGGNSPLHF.

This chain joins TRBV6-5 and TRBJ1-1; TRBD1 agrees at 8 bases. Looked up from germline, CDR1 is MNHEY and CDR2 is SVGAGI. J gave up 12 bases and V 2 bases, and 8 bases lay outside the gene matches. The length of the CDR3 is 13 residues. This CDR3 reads CASSYEKDRAPFF. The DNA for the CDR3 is TGTGCCAGCAGTTACGAGAAGGACAGGGCACCTTTCTTT.

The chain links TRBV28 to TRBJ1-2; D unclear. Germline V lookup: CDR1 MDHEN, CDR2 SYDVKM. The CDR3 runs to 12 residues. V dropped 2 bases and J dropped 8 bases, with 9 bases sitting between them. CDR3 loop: CASSLRGLGYTF. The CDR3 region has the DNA TGTGCCAGCAGTTTACGTGGGTTAGGCTACACCTTC.

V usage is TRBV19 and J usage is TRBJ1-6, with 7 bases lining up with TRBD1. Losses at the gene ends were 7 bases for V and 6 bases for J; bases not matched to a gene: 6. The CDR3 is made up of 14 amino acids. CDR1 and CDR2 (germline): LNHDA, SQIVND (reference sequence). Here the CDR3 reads CASTETGLNSPLHF. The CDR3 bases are TGTGCCAGTACCGAGACAGGGCTTAATTCACCCCTCCACTTT.

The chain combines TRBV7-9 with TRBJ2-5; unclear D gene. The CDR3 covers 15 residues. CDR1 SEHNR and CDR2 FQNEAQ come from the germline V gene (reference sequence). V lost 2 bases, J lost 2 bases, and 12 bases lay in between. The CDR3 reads CASSLSPSLQETQYF. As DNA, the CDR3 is TGTGCCAGCAGCTTAAGCCCCAGCCTTCAAGAGACCCAGTACTTC.

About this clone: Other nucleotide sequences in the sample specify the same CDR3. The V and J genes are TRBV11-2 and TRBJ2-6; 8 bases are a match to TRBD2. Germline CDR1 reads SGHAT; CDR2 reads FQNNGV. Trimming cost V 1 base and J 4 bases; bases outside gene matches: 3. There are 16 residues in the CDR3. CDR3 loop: CASSLAGGLGANVLTF. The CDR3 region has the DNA TGTGCCAGCAGCTTAGCGGGGGGGCTGGGGGCCAACGTCCTGACTTTC.

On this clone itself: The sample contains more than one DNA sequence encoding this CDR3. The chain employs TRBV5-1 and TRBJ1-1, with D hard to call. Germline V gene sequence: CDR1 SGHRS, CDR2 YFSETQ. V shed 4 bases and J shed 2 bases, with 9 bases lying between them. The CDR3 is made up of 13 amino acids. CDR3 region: CASSPDGNTEAFF. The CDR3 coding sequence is TGCGCCAGCAGCCCCGACGGTAACACTGAAGCTTTCTTT.

The CDR3 bases are TGCGCCAGCAGTGTGGTAGCGGGGGGGCCAGAGACCCAGTACTTC. This codes for CASSVVAGGPETQYF. The gene calls are TRBV10-2 and TRBJ2-5; 11 bases fit TRBD2. Looked up from germline, CDR1 is WSHSY and CDR2 is SAAADI. V gave up 4 bases and J gave up 4 bases; unmatched junction bases: 5. The CDR3 runs 15 residues.

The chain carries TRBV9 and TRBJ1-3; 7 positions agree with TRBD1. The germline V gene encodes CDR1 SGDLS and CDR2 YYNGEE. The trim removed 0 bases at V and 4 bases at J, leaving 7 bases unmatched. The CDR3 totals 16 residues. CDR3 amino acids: CASSVVGTAGGNTIYF. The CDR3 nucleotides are TGTGCCAGCAGCGTAGTTGGGACAGCGGGAGGAAACACCATATATTTT.

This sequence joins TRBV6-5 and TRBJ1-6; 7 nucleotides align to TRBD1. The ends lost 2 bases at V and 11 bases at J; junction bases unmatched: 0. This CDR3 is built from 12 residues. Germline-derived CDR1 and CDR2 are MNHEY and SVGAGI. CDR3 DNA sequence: TGTGCCAGCAGTTACCAGGGGGCACCCCTCCACTTT. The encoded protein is CASSYQGAPLHF.

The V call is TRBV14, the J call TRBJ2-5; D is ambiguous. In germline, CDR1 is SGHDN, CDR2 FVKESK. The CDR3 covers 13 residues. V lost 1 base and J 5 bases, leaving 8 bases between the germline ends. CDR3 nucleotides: TGTGCCAGCAGCCAAGGGCTGGGGGAGACCCAGTACTTC. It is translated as CASSQGLGETQYF.

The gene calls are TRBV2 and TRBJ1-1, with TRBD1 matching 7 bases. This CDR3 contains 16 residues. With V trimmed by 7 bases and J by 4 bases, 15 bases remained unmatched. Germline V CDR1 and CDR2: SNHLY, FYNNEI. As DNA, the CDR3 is TGTGCCAGCATTCCGGGACAGCCGAGGTTAGGCACTGAAGCTTTCTTT. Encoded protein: CASIPGQPRLGTEAFF.

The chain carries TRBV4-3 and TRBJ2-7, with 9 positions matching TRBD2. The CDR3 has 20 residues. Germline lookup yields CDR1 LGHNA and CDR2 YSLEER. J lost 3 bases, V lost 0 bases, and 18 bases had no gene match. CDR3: CASSQEAVFGGGGYFYEQYF. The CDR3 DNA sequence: TGCGCCAGCAGCCAAGAGGCCGTGTTTGGCGGGGGGGGTTATTTCTACGAGCAGTACTTC.

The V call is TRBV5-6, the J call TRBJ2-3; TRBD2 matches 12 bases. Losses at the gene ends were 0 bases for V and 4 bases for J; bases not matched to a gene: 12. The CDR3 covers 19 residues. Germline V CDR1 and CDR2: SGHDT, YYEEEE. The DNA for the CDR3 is TGTGCCAGCAGCTTGGGGCTAGCGGGGGGGCCGGTGTCCGCAGATACGCAGTATTTT. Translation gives CASSLGLAGGPVSADTQYF.

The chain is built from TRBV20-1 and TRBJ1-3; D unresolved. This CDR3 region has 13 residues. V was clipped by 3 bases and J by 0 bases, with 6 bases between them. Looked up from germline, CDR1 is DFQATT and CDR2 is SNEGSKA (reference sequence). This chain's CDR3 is CSASGVSGNTIYF. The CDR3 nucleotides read TGCAGTGCTAGTGGGGTCTCTGGAAACACCATATATTTT.

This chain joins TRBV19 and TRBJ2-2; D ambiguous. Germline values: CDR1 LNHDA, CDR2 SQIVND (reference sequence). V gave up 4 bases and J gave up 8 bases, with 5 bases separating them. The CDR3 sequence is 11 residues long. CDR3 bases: TGTGCCAGTAGTACTACAGGGGAGCTGTTTTTT. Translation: CASSTTGELFF.

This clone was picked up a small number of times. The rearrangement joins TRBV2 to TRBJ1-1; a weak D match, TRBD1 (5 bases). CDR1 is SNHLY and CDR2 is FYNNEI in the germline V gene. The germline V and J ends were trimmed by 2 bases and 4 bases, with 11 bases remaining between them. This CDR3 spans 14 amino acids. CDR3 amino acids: CASSEQGMSTEAFF. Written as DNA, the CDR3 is TGTGCCAGCAGTGAACAGGGCATGAGCACTGAAGCTTTCTTT.

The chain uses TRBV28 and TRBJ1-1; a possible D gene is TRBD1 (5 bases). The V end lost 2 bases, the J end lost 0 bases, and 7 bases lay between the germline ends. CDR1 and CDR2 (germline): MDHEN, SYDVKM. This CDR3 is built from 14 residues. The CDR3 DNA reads TGTGCCAGCAGTTTAGACAGAGTGAACACTGAAGCTTTCTTT. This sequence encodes CASSLDRVNTEAFF. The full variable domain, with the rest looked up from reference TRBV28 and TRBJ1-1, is DVKVTQSSRYLVKRTGEKVFLECVQDMDHENMFWYRQDPGLGLRLIYFSYDVKMKEKGDIPEGYSVSREKKERFSLILESASTNQTSMYLCASSLDRVNTEAFFGQGTRLTVV.

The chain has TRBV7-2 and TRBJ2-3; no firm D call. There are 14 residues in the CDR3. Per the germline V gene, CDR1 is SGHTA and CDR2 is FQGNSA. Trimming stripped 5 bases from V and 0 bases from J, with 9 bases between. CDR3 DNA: TGTGCCAGCAGCCCGGTCTATAGCACAGATACGCAGTATTTT. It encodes CASSPVYSTDTQYF.

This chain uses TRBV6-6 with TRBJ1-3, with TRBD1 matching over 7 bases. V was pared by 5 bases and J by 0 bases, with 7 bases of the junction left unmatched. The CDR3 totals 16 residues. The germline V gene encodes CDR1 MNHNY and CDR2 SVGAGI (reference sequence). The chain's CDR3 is CASSRNRGASGNTIYF. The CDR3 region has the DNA TGTGCCAGCAGTCGAAACAGGGGTGCCTCTGGAAACACCATATATTTT.

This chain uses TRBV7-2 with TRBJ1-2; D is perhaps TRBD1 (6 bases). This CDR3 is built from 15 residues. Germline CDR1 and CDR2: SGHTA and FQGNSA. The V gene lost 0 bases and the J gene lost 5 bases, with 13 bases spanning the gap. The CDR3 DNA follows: TGTGCCAGCAGCTTAGCGGTGGACAGAATGTATGGCTACACCTTC. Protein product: CASSLAVDRMYGYTF.